The present entry profiles one T cell receptor (beta chain) with its context. Via MiXCR, TCRdb re-called the 5' RACE reads, giving one row per CDR3 protein. The sample consists of about 510,000 distinct CDR3 sequences, 21% of them appearing once. The sample comes from a study of T cells after yellow fever vaccination. The CDR3 is 14 residues long. Trimming removed 6 bases at V and 9 bases at J, with 18 bases between. Looked up from germline, CDR1 is MNHEY and CDR2 is SMNVEV (reference sequence). This sequence joins TRBV27 and TRBJ2-1; a weak D match, TRBD2 (6 bases). Sequenced here: PBMCs, sampled around 3 weeks after the first yellow fever vaccination. The sequence was obtained from a man in his late teens or twenties who received the YFV17D yellow fever vaccine. This chain's CDR3 is CASRRGASSSEQFF. In DNA, the CDR3 is TGTGCCAGCAGGCGCGGGGCCTCTTCCAGTGAGCAGTTCTTC.